This T cell receptor (beta chain) was identified during a study of technical replicates of blood from a handful of donors. J lost 0 bases, V lost 1 base, and 3 bases had no gene match. Germline CDR1 is SGHNT and CDR2 is YYREEE (reference sequence). This CDR3 comprises 15 residues. This clone showed up just a few times. Repertoires were generated with immunoSEQ multiplex PCR, while TCRdb's copy carries only in-frame clones and drops some. Of about 80,000 clones listed, about 86% are singletons. The receptor was isolated from a human donor in good health. Some clones in this sample may be carry-over from other donors' samples. Sequencing was carried out using PBMCs. V gene TRBV5-4 combines with J gene TRBJ2-7; 8 bases align to TRBD2. The CDR3 DNA is TGTGCCAGCAGCTTGTCGGGGGGGAGCTCCTACGAGCAGTACTTC. Its protein product is CASSLSGGSSYEQYF. Based on the CDR3 plus reference TRBV5-4 and TRBJ2-7, the full variable domain is ETGVTQSPTHLIKTRGQQVTLRCSSQSGHNTVSWYQQALGQGPQFIFQYYREEENGRGNFPPRFSGLQFPNYSSELNVNALELDDSALYLCASSLSGGSSYEQYFGPGTRLTVT.